This T cell receptor (beta chain) comes out of a study of T cell changes during pregnancy in multiple sclerosis. This clone appeared once. Germline assignment: CDR1 SGDLS and CDR2 YYNGEE. Germline trimming cut 0 bases from V and 2 bases from J; bases unmatched to any gene: 5. This CDR3 is built from 16 residues. Measured with immunoSEQ multiplex PCR; TCRdb has only the in-frame clones, and not every one. The table includes about 21,000 clones, 75% to 95% detected once. Sample: CD4+ T cells from peripheral blood mononuclear cells, taken in the third trimester of pregnancy. The sequence came from a female donor with multiple sclerosis, enrolled in a pregnancy study. V and J are TRBV9 and TRBJ2-1; 7 bases are a match to TRBD2. This CDR3 is CASSVGLAVAYNEQFF. The CDR3 coding sequence is TGTGCCAGCAGCGTAGGCCTAGCGGTCGCCTACAATGAGCAGTTCTTC.